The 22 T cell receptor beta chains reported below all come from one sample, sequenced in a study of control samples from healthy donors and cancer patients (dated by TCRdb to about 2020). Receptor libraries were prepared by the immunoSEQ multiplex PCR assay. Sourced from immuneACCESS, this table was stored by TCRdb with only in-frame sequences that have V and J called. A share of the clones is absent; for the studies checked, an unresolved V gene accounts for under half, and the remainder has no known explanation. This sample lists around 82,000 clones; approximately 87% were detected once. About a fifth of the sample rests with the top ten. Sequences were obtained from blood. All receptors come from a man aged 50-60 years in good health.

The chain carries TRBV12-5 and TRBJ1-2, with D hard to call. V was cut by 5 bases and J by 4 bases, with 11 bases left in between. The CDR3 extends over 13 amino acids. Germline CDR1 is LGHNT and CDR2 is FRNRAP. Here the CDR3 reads CASGAPNSYGYTF. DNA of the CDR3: TGTGCTAGTGGTGCCCCTAACAGCTATGGCTACACCTTC.

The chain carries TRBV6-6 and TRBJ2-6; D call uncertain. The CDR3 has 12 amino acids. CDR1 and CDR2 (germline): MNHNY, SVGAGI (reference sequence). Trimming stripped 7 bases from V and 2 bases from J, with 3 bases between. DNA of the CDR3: TGTGCCAGCAAAGCTGGGGCCAACGTCCTGACTTTC. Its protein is CASKAGANVLTF.

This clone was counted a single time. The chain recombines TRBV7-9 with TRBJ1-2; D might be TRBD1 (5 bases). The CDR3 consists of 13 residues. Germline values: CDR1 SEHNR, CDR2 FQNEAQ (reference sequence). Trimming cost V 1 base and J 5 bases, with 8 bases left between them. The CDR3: CASSLGQGYGYTF. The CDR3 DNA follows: TGTGCCAGCAGCTTAGGGCAGGGTTATGGCTACACCTTC.

CDR3 bases: TGTGCCAGTAGTATCTATCGGCAGGGGCAAGAGACCCAGTACTTC. This gives the protein CASSIYRQGQETQYF. The chain joins TRBV19 to TRBJ2-5; D perhaps matches TRBD1 (6 bases). Germline assignment: CDR1 LNHDA and CDR2 SQIVND (reference sequence). This CDR3 spans 15 amino acids. V was cut by 3 bases and J by 2 bases, with 13 bases left in between.

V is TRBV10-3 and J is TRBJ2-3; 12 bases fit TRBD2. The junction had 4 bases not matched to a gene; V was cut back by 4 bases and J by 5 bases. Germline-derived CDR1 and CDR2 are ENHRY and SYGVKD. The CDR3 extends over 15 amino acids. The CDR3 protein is CAISGASGRGDTQYF. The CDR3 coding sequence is TGTGCCATCAGTGGAGCTAGCGGGAGGGGAGATACGCAGTATTTT.

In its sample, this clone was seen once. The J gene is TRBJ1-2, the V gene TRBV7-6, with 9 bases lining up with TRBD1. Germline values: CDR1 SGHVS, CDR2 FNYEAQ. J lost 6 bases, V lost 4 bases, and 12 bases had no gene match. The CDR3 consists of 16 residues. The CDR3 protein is CASSSLRDRDTDGYTF. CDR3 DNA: TGTGCCAGCAGCTCCCTCCGGGACAGGGATACTGATGGCTACACCTTC.

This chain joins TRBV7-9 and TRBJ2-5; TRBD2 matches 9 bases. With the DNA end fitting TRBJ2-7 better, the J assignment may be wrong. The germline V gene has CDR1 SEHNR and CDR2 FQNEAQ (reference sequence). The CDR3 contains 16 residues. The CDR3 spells CASSPPPGLATSEQYF. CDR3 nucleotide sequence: TGTGCCAGCAGCCCCCCTCCGGGACTAGCTACCTCCGAGCAGTACTTC.

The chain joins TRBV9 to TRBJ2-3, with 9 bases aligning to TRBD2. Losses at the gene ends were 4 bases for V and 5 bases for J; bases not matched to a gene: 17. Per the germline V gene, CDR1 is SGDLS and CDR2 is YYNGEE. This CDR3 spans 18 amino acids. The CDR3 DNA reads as TGTGCCAGCAGCCAAACGGGGCGGGGGGGGCCCTCGGAAGATACGCAGTATTTT. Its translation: CASSQTGRGGPSEDTQYF.

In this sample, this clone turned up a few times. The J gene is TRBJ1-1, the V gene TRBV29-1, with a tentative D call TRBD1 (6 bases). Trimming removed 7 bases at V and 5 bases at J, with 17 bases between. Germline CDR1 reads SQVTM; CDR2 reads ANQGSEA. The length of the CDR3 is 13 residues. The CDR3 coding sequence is TGCAGCGCTTGCGACAGGTTAGGGACTGAAGCTTTCTTT. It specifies CSACDRLGTEAFF.

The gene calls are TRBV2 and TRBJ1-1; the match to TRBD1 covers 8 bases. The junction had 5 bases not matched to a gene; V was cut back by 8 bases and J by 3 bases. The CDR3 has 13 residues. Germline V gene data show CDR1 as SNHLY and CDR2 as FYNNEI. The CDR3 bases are TGTGCCAGCCAAGACAGGGGTTACACTGAAGCTTTCTTT. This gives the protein CASQDRGYTEAFF.

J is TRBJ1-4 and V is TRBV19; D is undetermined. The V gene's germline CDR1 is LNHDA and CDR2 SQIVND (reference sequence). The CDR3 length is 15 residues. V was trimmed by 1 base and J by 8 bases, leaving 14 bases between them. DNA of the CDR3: TGTGCCAGTAGTATAGGAACCCTCCCCTCCGAAAAACTGTTTTTT. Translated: CASSIGTLPSEKLFF.

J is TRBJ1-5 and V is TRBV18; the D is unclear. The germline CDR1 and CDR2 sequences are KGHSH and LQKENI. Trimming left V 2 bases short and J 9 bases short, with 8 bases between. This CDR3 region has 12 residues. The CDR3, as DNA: TGTGCCAGCTCACCATCGGACGGGCCCCAGCATTTT. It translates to CASSPSDGPQHF.

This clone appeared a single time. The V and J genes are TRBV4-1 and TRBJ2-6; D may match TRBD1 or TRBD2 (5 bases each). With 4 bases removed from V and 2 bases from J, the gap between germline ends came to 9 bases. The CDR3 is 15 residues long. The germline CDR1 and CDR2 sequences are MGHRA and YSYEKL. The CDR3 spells CASSRGSPGANVLTF. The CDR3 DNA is TGCGCCAGCAGCCGGGGGAGCCCTGGGGCCAACGTCCTGACTTTC.

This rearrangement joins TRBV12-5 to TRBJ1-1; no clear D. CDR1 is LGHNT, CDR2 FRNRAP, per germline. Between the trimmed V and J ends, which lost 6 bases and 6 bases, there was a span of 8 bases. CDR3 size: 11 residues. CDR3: CASGWMAEAFF. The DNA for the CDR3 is TGTGCTAGTGGCTGGATGGCTGAAGCTTTCTTT.

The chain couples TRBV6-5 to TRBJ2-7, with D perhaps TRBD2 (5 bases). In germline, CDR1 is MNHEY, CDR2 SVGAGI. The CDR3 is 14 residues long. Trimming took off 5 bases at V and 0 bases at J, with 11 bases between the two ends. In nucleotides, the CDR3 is TGTGCCAGCAGTCAACCGGGAAACTCCTACGAGCAGTACTTC. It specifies CASSQPGNSYEQYF.

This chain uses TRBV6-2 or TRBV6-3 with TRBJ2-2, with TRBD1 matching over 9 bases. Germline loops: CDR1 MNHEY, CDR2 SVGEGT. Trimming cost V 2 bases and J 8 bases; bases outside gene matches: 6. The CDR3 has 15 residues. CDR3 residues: CASSYRGQGPGELFF. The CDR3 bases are TGTGCCAGCAGTTACCGAGGACAGGGGCCAGGGGAGCTGTTTTTT.

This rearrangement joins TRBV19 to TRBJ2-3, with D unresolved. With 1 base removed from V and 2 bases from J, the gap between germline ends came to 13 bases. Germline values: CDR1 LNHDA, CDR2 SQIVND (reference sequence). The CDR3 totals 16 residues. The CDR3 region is CASSIGLRDSTDTQYF. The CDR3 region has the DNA TGTGCCAGTAGTATAGGATTAAGGGATTCCACAGATACGCAGTATTTT.

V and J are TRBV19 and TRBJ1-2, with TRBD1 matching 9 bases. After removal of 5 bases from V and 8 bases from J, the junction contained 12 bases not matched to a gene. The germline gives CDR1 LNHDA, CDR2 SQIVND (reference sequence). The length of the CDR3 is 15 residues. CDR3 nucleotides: TGTGCCAGTAGTGTTACCGGGACAGGGCCTCAGGGCTACACCTTC. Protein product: CASSVTGTGPQGYTF. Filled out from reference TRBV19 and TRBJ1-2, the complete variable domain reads DGGITQSPKYLFRKEGQNVTLSCEQNLNHDAMYWYRQDPGQGLRLIYYSQIVNDFQKGDIAEGYSVSREKKESFPLTVTSAQKNPTAFYLCASSVTGTGPQGYTFGSGTRLTVV.

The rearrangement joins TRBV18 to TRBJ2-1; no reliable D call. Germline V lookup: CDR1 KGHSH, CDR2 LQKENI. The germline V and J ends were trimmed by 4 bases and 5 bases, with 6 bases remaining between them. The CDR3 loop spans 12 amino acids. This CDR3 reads CASSRENNEQFF. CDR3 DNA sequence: TGTGCCAGCTCACGGGAAAACAATGAGCAGTTCTTC.

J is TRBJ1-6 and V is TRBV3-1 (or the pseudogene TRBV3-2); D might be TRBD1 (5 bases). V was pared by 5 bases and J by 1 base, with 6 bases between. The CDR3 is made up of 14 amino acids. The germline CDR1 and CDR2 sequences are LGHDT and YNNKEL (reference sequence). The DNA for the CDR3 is TGTGCCAGCAGCTCAGGGTCCTATAATTCACCCCTCCACTTT. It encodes CASSSGSYNSPLHF.

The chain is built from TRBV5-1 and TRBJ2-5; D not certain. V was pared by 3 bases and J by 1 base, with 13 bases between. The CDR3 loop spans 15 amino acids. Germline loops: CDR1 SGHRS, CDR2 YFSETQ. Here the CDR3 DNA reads TGCGCCAGCAGCTCGCCCGAGGCTACCCAAGAGACCCAGTACTTC. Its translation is CASSSPEATQETQYF.

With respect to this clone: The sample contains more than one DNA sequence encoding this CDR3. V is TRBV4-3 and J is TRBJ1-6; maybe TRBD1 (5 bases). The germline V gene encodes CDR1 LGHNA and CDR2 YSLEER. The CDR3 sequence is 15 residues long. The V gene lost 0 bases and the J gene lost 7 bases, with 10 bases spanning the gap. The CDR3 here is CASSQDGGGNSPLHF. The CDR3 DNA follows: TGCGCCAGCAGCCAAGATGGGGGGGGGAATTCACCCCTCCACTTT.